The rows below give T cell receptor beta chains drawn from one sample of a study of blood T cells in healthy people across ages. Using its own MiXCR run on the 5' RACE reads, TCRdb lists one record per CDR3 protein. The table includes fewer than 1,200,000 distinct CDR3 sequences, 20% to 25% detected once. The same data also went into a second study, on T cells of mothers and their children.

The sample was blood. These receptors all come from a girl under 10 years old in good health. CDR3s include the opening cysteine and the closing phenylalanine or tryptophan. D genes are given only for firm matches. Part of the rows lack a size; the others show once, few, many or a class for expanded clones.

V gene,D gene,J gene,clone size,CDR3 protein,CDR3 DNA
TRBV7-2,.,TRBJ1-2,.,CASSLLPGSYGYTF,TGTGCCAGCAGCCTCCTTCCGGGTAGCTATGGCTACACCTTC
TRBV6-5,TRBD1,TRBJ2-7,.,CASRTGWKYEQYF,TGTGCCAGCAGGACAGGGTGGAAGTACGAGCAGTACTTC
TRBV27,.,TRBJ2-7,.,CASHDRGTYEQYF,TGTGCCAGCCATGATCGGGGCACCTACGAGCAGTACTTC
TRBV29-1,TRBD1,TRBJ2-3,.,CSASTGTDTLYF,TGCAGCGCCTCTACAGGGACAGATACGCTGTATTTT
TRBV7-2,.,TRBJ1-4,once,CASSPESEEGSLFF,TGTGCCAGCAGCCCAGAATCTGAGGAGGGGAGCCTGTTTTTT
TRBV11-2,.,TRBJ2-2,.,CASSLVRGYTGELFF,TGTGCCAGCAGCTTAGTTCGTGGTTACACCGGGGAGCTGTTTTTT
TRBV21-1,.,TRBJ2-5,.,CRLRREQETQYF,TGTCGACTGAGGCGGGAGCAAGAGACCCAGTACTTC
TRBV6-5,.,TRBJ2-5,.,CASSPPGRSWETQYF,TGTGCCAGCAGTCCCCCGGGGAGGAGTTGGGAGACCCAGTACTTC
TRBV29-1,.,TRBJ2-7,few,CSVYTRGGYEQYF,TGCAGCGTCTACACTAGGGGGGGGTACGAGCAGTACTTC
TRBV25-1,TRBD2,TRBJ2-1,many,CASSVGWASTSGPYNEQFF,TGTGCCAGCAGTGTAGGTTGGGCCTCGACTAGCGGTCCCTACAATGAGCAGTTCTTC
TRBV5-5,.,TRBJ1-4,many,CASSLAGLNEKLFF,TGTGCCAGCAGCTTGGCTGGCCTTAATGAAAAACTGTTTTTT
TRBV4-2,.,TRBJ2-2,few,CASSQEGITGELFF,TGTGCCAGCAGCCAAGAGGGGATAACCGGGGAGCTGTTTTTT
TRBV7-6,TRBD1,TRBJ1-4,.,CASSPGTVLQGGEKLFF,TGTGCCAGCAGTCCCGGGACAGTGCTCCAGGGAGGTGAAAAACTGTTTTTT
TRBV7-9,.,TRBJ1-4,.,CASRIIGGATNEKLFF,TGTGCCAGCAGAATCATCGGGGGGGCGACTAATGAAAAACTGTTTTTT
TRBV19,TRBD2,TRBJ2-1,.,CASSGGSQFF,TGTGCCAGTAGCGGGGGGTCTCAGTTCTTC
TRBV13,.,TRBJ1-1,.,CASRILGFGEAFF,TGTGCCAGCAGAATCCTGGGTTTTGGTGAAGCTTTCTTT
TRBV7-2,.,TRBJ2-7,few,CASSLVPATGLLAYEQYF,TGTGCCAGCAGCTTAGTTCCCGCAACAGGGTTACTCGCCTACGAGCAGTACTTC
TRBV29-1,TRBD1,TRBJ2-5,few,CSVSPWQGDGTQYF,TGCAGCGTTTCTCCGTGGCAGGGGGATGGGACCCAGTACTTC
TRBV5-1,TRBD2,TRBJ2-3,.,CASSSRGTSGSSDTQYF,TGCGCCAGCAGCTCCCGAGGGACTAGCGGGAGCTCAGATACGCAGTATTTT
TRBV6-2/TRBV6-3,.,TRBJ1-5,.,CASSYDEYSWPQHF,TGTGCCAGCAGTTACGACGAGTATTCCTGGCCCCAGCATTTT
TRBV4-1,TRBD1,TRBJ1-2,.,CASSQEPGQNYGYTF,TGCGCCAGCAGCCAAGAACCGGGACAGAACTATGGCTACACCTTC
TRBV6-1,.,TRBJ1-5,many,CASSEDGTGYQPQHF,TGTGCCAGCAGTGAAGATGGAACGGGCTATCAGCCCCAGCATTTT
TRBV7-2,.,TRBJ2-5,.,CASSLESSSRWKETQYF,TGTGCCAGCAGCTTAGAATCTTCGAGTCGGTGGAAAGAGACCCAGTACTTC
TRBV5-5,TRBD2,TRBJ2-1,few,CASSFLAEVQEQFF,TGTGCCAGCAGCTTCCTAGCGGAGGTTCAGGAGCAGTTCTTC
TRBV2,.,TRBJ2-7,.,CAIPGPSYEQYF,TGTGCCATCCCGGGTCCCTCCTACGAGCAGTACTTC
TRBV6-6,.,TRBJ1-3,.,CASSYPDSIVKNTIYF,TGTGCCAGCAGTTACCCCGACAGTATTGTGAAGAACACCATATATTTT
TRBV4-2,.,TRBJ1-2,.,CASSQEGQATYTF,TGTGCCAGCAGCCAAGAGGGTCAAGCCACCTACACCTTC
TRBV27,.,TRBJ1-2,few,CASTPGGSGGYTF,TGTGCCAGCACCCCGGGGGGTAGCGGCGGCTACACCTTC
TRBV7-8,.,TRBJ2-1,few,CASRLHQGSYNEQFF,TGTGCCAGCAGACTGCATCAGGGTTCCTACAATGAGCAGTTCTTC
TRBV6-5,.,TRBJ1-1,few,CASSTHVKVGIEAFF,TGTGCCAGCAGTACCCACGTGAAGGTAGGAATAGAAGCTTTCTTT
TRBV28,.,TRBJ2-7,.,CASFTSYEQYF,TGTGCCAGTTTTACTTCCTACGAGCAGTACTTC
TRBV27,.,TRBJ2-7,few,CASINTGLSYEQYF,TGTGCCAGCATCAATACAGGGCTCTCCTACGAGCAGTACTTC
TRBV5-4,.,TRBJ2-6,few,CASSPPTPSGANVLTF,TGTGCCAGCAGCCCCCCGACCCCTTCTGGGGCCAACGTCCTGACTTTC
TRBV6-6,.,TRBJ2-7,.,CASGAGNHEQYF,TGTGCCAGCGGGGCAGGGAACCACGAGCAGTACTTC
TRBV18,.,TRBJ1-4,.,CATTGALNEKLFF,TGTGCCACCACGGGAGCACTTAATGAAAAACTGTTTTTT
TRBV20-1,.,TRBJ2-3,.,CSADKEGHTDTQYF,TGCAGTGCAGACAAGGAGGGGCACACAGATACGCAGTATTTT
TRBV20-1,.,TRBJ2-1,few,CSARDMIKGTSKAEQFF,TGCAGTGCTAGAGATATGATCAAAGGGACCTCTAAGGCTGAGCAGTTCTTC
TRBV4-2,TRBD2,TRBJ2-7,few,CASSQDTGTITYEQYF,TGTGCCAGCAGCCAAGATACCGGGACTATCACCTACGAGCAGTACTTC
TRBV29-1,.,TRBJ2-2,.,CSAALGSQNTGELFF,TGCAGCGCTGCACTGGGTTCCCAGAACACCGGGGAGCTGTTTTTT
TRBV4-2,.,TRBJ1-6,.,CAGSRGNSPLHF,TGTGCCGGTTCTCGGGGGAACTCACCCCTCCACTTT
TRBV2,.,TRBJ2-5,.,CASSEYPGFGGETQYF,TGTGCCAGCAGTGAATATCCAGGGTTTGGGGGGGAGACCCAGTACTTC
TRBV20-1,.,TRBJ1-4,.,CSGIGTEDEKLFF,TGCAGTGGAATCGGGACTGAGGATGAAAAACTGTTTTTT
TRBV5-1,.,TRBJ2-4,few,CASSLDLINIQYF,TGCGCCAGCAGCTTGGATCTGATCAACATTCAGTACTTC
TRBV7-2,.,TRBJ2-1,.,CASSLRAYQGNEQFF,TGTGCCAGCAGCCTACGCGCCTACCAGGGCAATGAGCAGTTCTTC
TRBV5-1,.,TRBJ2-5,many,CASSLAQEETQYF,TGCGCCAGCAGCTTGGCTCAGGAAGAGACCCAGTACTTC
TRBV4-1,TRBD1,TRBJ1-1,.,CASSHIQGARTEASF,TGCGCCAGCAGCCATATACAGGGGGCGAGAACTGAAGCTTCCTTT
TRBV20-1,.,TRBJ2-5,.,CSVEGTQETQYF,TGCAGTGTCGAGGGGACCCAAGAGACCCAGTACTTC
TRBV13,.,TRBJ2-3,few,CASSSPSDYSPSTDTQYF,TGTGCCAGCAGCTCACCGAGCGACTATTCTCCTAGCACAGATACGCAGTATTTT
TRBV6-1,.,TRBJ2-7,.,CASSERRAPYEQYF,TGTGCCAGCAGTGAGAGGAGGGCGCCCTACGAGCAGTACTTC
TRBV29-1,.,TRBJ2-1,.,CSVEVRNEQFF,TGCAGCGTTGAAGTGAGAAATGAGCAGTTCTTC
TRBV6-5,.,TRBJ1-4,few,CASSAGTIVEKLFF,TGTGCCAGCAGTGCCGGGACCATTGTTGAAAAACTGTTTTTT
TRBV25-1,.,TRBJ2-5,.,CASSELGRDLSETQYF,TGTGCCAGCAGTGAATTAGGCAGGGACTTGAGCGAGACCCAGTACTTC
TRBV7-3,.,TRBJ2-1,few,CASSSANSGTYNEQFF,TGTGCCAGCAGCTCCGCGAATTCCGGGACCTACAATGAGCAGTTCTTC
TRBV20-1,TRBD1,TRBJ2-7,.,CSTPSRDRVGSYEQYF,TGCAGTACCCCGTCCCGGGACAGGGTCGGTTCCTACGAGCAGTACTTC
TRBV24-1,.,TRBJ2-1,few,CATSDPSGRGTDEQFF,TGTGCCACCAGTGATCCGAGCGGGCGGGGCACGGATGAGCAGTTCTTC